A selection of T cell receptor beta chains follows, all from one sample in a study of shared clonotypes between healthy human individuals. The repertoire was sequenced with immunoSEQ multiplex PCR; TCRdb's copy has only in-frame clones and lacks some. The data contain around 700,000 clones, around 72% of them seen just once; the ten biggest clones take up under 2%. The sample taken for sequencing was memory CD4+ T cells sorted from blood. These receptor sequences come from a woman aged 25 to 39 in good health. Each CDR3 is given with its conserved first and last residue. A D gene is named only where the DNA matches it firmly. The size entry is marked missing in some rows and otherwise reads once, few, many or a size class.

DNA	CDR3	size	D	V	J
TGTGCCAGCAGTTTCATCCGACTCACAGGGAACACTGAAGCTTTCTTT	CASSFIRLTGNTEAFF	.	.	TRBV28	TRBJ1-1
TGTGCCAGCTCACGCGGGACAGGGCCCCCTGGGGCCAACGTCCTGACTTTC	CASSRGTGPPGANVLTF	.	TRBD1	TRBV18	TRBJ2-6
TGTGCCAGCAGTGAGGGGGGGGCTTCACCTGAAGCTTTCTTT	CASSEGGASPEAFF	.	.	TRBV25-1	TRBJ1-1
TGTGCCAGCAGCTTTCCCGCCGGGGGCGCCCTTGAGGGCTACACCTTC	CASSFPAGGALEGYTF	.	.	TRBV5-4	TRBJ1-2
TGTGCCTGGAGTTCGGGCGGTAAAGAGACCCAGTACTTC	CAWSSGGKETQYF	.	.	TRBV30	TRBJ2-5
TGTGCCAGCAGCGTAGGAGACAGGGCAGTCGAGACCCAGTACTTC	CASSVGDRAVETQYF	.	TRBD1	TRBV9	TRBJ2-5
TGTGCCAGCAGCTTAGGTCCCCAGGTTCGTTCCTACAATGAGCAGTTCTTC	CASSLGPQVRSYNEQFF	few	.	TRBV7-2	TRBJ2-1
TGTGCCAGCAGCACGCGGACTAACACCCACGAGCAGTACTTC	CASSTRTNTHEQYF	few	.	TRBV12-1	TRBJ2-7
TGTGCCAGCAGCTCCCCAGTGGCGAGTGCCATATATTTT	CASSSPVASAIYF	.	.	TRBV7-2	TRBJ1-3
TGTGCCAGCAGTTTTATGAGGAGCGGGGAGCTGTTTTTT	CASSFMRSGELFF	.	.	TRBV28	TRBJ2-2
TGTGCCAGCAGCTTCCGCAGGGGAGAGACCCAGTACTTC	CASSFRRGETQYF	.	.	TRBV7-2	TRBJ2-5
TGTGCCAGCAGTTCAGGGGGCAACGGCGGGGAGCTGTTTTTT	CASSSGGNGGELFF	.	TRBD1	TRBV6-5	TRBJ2-2
TGTGCCAGCAGTTTATCTCGGGTTGCCAATCAGCCCCAGCATTTT	CASSLSRVANQPQHF	.	.	TRBV27	TRBJ1-5
TGCGCCACCTCTAGCGGGAGATTTGAGCAGTTCTTC	CATSSGRFEQFF	once	TRBD2	TRBV4-1	TRBJ2-1
TGTGCCAGCAGCCCGACAGGGATTAATGAAAAACTGTTTTTT	CASSPTGINEKLFF	.	TRBD1	TRBV7-9	TRBJ1-4
TGTGCCAGCAGCCTTCGACTGTGGTCCTACAATGAGCAGTTCTTC	CASSLRLWSYNEQFF	.	.	TRBV9	TRBJ2-1
TGTGCCATCCGAAGACAGGGGAATCAGCCCCAGCATTTT	CAIRRQGNQPQHF	.	TRBD1	TRBV6-1	TRBJ1-5
TGTGCCAGTAGAGGACTAGCGGGAAGGGCAGATACGCAGTATTTT	CASRGLAGRADTQYF	.	TRBD2	TRBV19	TRBJ2-3
TGTGCCATCGGAGAGGGAGGGACAGGGGGTGGCTATGGCTACACCTTC	CAIGEGGTGGGYGYTF	.	TRBD1	TRBV10-3	TRBJ1-2
TGTGCCAGTAGTATCGGTCAATCAGGGACTGAAGCTTTCTTT	CASSIGQSGTEAFF	.	.	TRBV19	TRBJ1-1
TGTGCCAGCAGCTTAAAGGCTGCCCGGCTAGTCAATGAGCAGTTCTTC	CASSLKAARLVNEQFF	few	.	TRBV7-3	TRBJ2-1
TGTGCCAGCGCCGGACAGGGTTGGTCTCAGCCCCAGCATTTT	CASAGQGWSQPQHF	.	TRBD1	TRBV2	TRBJ1-5
TGTGCCAGAAGCTTAGACAGCTGTCAAGAGACCCAGTACTTC	CARSLDSCQETQYF	few	.	TRBV5-3	TRBJ2-5
TGCGCCAGCAGCGTGGACAGGGAGGCTGAAGCTTTCTTT	CASSVDREAEAFF	.	TRBD1	TRBV5-1	TRBJ1-1
TGTGCCAGCAGTGAAGCATCAGCCCAGGGGGTGCAGTACTTC	CASSEASAQGVQYF	.	TRBD1	TRBV6-1	TRBJ2-7
TGTGCCAGCAGCCCCGGTACCGGAGAGGGCAAAAACATTCAGTACTTC	CASSPGTGEGKNIQYF	.	.	TRBV11-2	TRBJ2-4
TGTGCCAGCAGCCAGGGACTAGCGGGAGTCAATGAGCAGTTCTTC	CASSQGLAGVNEQFF	.	TRBD2	TRBV5-6	TRBJ2-1
TGCGCCAGCAGCTTCGGGGGCGGCTCAGAATACGAGCAGTACTTC	CASSFGGGSEYEQYF	.	.	TRBV5-1	TRBJ2-7
TGTGCCACTGGTGACCCGGGAGACTCCAATGAGCAGTTCTTC	CATGDPGDSNEQFF	.	.	TRBV15	TRBJ2-1
TGTGCCAGCAGTCAAAACGGGAGGGATACCTACAATGAGCAGTTCTTC	CASSQNGRDTYNEQFF	.	TRBD2	TRBV6-6	TRBJ2-1
TGTGCCAGCAGCTCCGGCAGAAACCGTTATGGCTACACCTTC	CASSSGRNRYGYTF	.	.	TRBV7-2	TRBJ1-2
TGCGCCAGCAGCTTGGCCGGCATGGAGAACACTGAAGCTTTCTTT	CASSLAGMENTEAFF	.	.	TRBV5-1	TRBJ1-1
TGTGCCAGTAGTGACCAGCGGAATCAGCCCCAGCATTTT	CASSDQRNQPQHF	few	.	TRBV19	TRBJ1-5
TGTGCCAGCAGACAAACTAACAGCCACTGGGAAGCTTTCTTT	CASRQTNSHWEAFF	.	.	TRBV7-8	TRBJ1-1
TGTGCCAGCAGTTACCGAACCCTCTCTGGGGCCAACGTCCTGACTTTC	CASSYRTLSGANVLTF	.	.	TRBV6-5	TRBJ2-6
TGCAGCGTTGAATCTCGACAGGCAAACACCATATATTTT	CSVESRQANTIYF	.	.	TRBV29-1	TRBJ1-3
TGCGCCAGCAGCCAAAAAGGACAGGTCGCGAGGGAGACCCAGTACTTC	CASSQKGQVARETQYF	.	TRBD1	TRBV4-1	TRBJ2-5
TGTGCCAGCAGTTTAGGGGGGGCTAATGAAAAACTGTTTTTT	CASSLGGANEKLFF	.	.	TRBV27	TRBJ1-4
TGTGCCAGCAGCCAAGGAAGCAGCACAGATACGCAGTATTTT	CASSQGSSTDTQYF	few	.	TRBV4-2	TRBJ2-3
TGTGCCAGCAGCTTAGAGGGGCTCCGAAACACCATATATTTT	CASSLEGLRNTIYF	.	.	TRBV7-8	TRBJ1-3